These T cell receptor beta chains were read from a single sample in a study of Ad26.COV2.S vaccination and SARS-CoV-2 variants. Method: immunoSEQ multiplex PCR; TCRdb's copy keeps in-frame clones and lacks some. The data hold some 190,000 clones, with around 88% observed a single time. The sample consisted of peripheral blood, taken after recovery from COVID-19. Every receptor here comes from a human donor who had recovered from COVID-19. The conserved cysteine and the conserved F or W are not part of the CDR3 here. Fields, in order: V gene, J gene, CDR3 protein.

TRBV19	TRBJ2-7	ASSISGQSSYEQY
TRBV6-4	TRBJ1-2	ATSDSFYGYT
TRBV19	TRBJ2-1	ASSIGGVGPLNEQF
TRBV19	TRBJ1-6	ASSGMENSPLH
TRBV14	TRBJ2-5	ASSPRQIRETQY
TRBV2	TRBJ1-2	ASSELSLGGYT
TRBV5-6	TRBJ2-1	ASSLGLYDNEQF
TRBV6-5	TRBJ2-1	ASSYNGDSYNEQF
TRBV7-2	TRBJ2-7	ASSLVAGAGYEQY
TRBV10-1	TRBJ1-6	ASSDGTESPLH
TRBV30	TRBJ1-6	AWSVGTSGNSPLH
TRBV15	TRBJ2-1	ATSVASANEQF
TRBV9	TRBJ1-2	ASSGTGLFYGYT
TRBV2	TRBJ1-4	ASTPGIATNEKLF
TRBV7-9	TRBJ1-6	ASSKDRSAVSPLH
TRBV9	TRBJ2-5	ASSAHTGTGLETQY
TRBV28	TRBJ1-2	ASSSPARDRVGYT
TRBV29-1	TRBJ2-1	SVEGISGRGYNEQF
TRBV3-1/TRBV3-2	TRBJ1-5	ASSPGSNQPQH
TRBV5-4	TRBJ1-6	ASSLVQNNSPLH
TRBV7-7	TRBJ2-7	ASSPGGGIYEQY
TRBV23-1	TRBJ1-3	ASTLTERNTIY
TRBV28	TRBJ2-1	ASSSGLAGMF
TRBV9	TRBJ1-3	ASSATGGSGNTIY
TRBV10-3	TRBJ1-2	AISDGGGYT
TRBV4-1	TRBJ1-4	ASSQGGGNEKLF
TRBV9	TRBJ2-6	ASSLTDSFSGANVLT
TRBV6-6	TRBJ1-3	ASSYAPSSGNTIY
TRBV2	TRBJ2-5	ASAPPLGGRETQY
TRBV5-4	TRBJ2-7	ASSLGGQFSSYEQY
TRBV9	TRBJ1-6	ASSSRRGENSPLH
TRBV6-5	TRBJ2-2	ASDLRGYTGELF
TRBV7-2	TRBJ2-3	ASSLGLRTDTQY
TRBV27	TRBJ2-3	ASSHSTDTQY
TRBV12-3/TRBV12-4	TRBJ2-7	ASTLRYSYEQY
TRBV19	TRBJ1-4	ASRTGQSNEKLF
TRBV7-9	TRBJ1-5	ASSLGVGWAQH
TRBV30	TRBJ2-2	AWSDQGAGELF
TRBV5-1	TRBJ2-1	ASSFSSGLAGGPDEQF
TRBV5-1	TRBJ2-1	ASSHSGRDYNEQF
TRBV5-4	TRBJ2-4	ASSSDRDRADIQY
TRBV20-1	TRBJ1-1	SASRTPNTEAF
TRBV6-5	TRBJ2-3	ASLTGSHTDTQY
TRBV6-2/TRBV6-3	TRBJ2-4	ASSPYGTAHSSQY
TRBV5-6	TRBJ1-3	ASSSTGYSGNTIY
TRBV5-6	TRBJ2-2	ASSWDRATGELF